A selection of T cell receptor delta chains follows, all from one sample in a study of Vδ1+ human thymocytes. TCRdb applied CATT to the multiplex PCR reads for clone calling. Of over 45,000 delta-chain clones listed, about 16% are singletons. Sequenced material: Vdelta1+ gamma-delta thymocytes from the thymus. All receptors derive from a boy in the first two years of life who had congenital heart surgery. The CDR3 runs from the conserved cysteine through the conserved F or W. The D gene is left open where the match is weak. A row's size may be missing; if present it is once, few, many or a size class.

few	24	TRDV1	TRDD3	TRDJ1	TGTGCTCTTGGGGAACTCCAGGGATTTCCTAATGGGGGATACTCCCCTACTAACACCGATAAACTCATCTTT	CALGELQGFPNGGYSPTNTDKLIF
-	19	TRDV1	TRDD3	TRDJ1	TGTGCTCTTGGGGACTCCAGTACCTGGGGGATACGTAGTGGCGATAAACTCATCTTT	CALGDSSTWGIRSGDKLIF
-	17	TRDV1	-	TRDJ1	TGTGCTCTTGGGGGATACAGGTGGGGGTTACACACCGATAAACTCATCTTT	CALGGYRWGLHTDKLIF
few	20	TRDV1	-	TRDJ1	TGTGCTCTTGGGGAAGCAGCCCGGCCTTCCTTACCCAAGGGGGACTCTAAACTCATCTTC	CALGEAARPSLPKGDSKLIF
many	13	TRDV2	TRDD3	TRDJ1	TGTGCCTGTGACCCCTACTGGGGGCCAAAACTCATCTTT	CACDPYWGPKLIF
-	20	TRDV1	TRDD3	TRDJ1	TGTGCTCTTGGGGAACTTTTCCTCTACTGGGGGTCTAAGTACACCGATAAACTCATCTTT	CALGELFLYWGSKYTDKLIF
few	18	TRDV1	TRDD3	TRDJ1	TGTGCTCTTGGGGAACTAGGTCGGAAGCGTACTGGGGGACCAAAGCTCATCTTT	CALGELGRKRTGGPKLIF
-	16	TRDV1	-	TRDJ1	TGTGCTCTTGGGGAACTTTCTCAATCAATCACCGATAAACTCATCTTT	CALGELSQSITDKLIF
many	13	TRDV3	-	TRDJ1	TGTGCCTTCCCTGGCCTTCCCAGCGATAAACTCATCTTT	CAFPGLPSDKLIF
few	22	TRDV1	TRDD3	TRDJ1	TGTGCTCTTGGGGTACCTGCGGGCTCCGGGCACTGGGGGCCTCGGTACACCGATAAACTCATCTTT	CALGVPAGSGHWGPRYTDKLIF
-	19	TRDV1	-	TRDJ2	TGTGCTCTTGGGGACAATTCTCGTATGGGGGTTCCTTTGACAGCACAACTCTTCTTT	CALGDNSRMGVPLTAQLFF
-	23	TRDV1	TRDD3	TRDJ1	TGTGCTCTTGGGGGGCCCTCGGGCCCTACGTTGTCTACTGGGGCCTCGTACACCGATAAACTCATCTTT	CALGGPSGPTLSTGASYTDKLIF
few	18	TRDV1	TRDD3	TRDJ1	TGTGCTCTTGGGGAACTCTTACTGGGGGTTACGTACACCGATAAACTCATCTTT	CALGELLLGVTYTDKLIF
-	22	TRDV1	TRDD3	TRDJ1	TGTGCTCTTGGGGAACTAGTGGGTCTTCCTCCGTACTGGGGGATACCGGCCGATAAACTCATCTTT	CALGELVGLPPYWGIPADKLIF
-	24	TRDV1	-	TRDJ1	TGTGCCCTTGGGGAACTGTGTCCTACGGGGGTTACTGGGGATCCGCAGGGGTACACCGATAAACTCATCTTT	CALGELCPTGVTGDPQGYTDKLIF
few	17	TRDV1	TRDD3	TRDJ1	TGTGCTCTTGGGGCCAAGGCCTGGGGGGTTTACACCGATAAACTCATCTTT	CALGAKAWGVYTDKLIF
few	21	TRDV1	TRDD3	TRDJ1	TGTGCTCTTGGGGAACTAGTCCTACTGGGGGTTAACACGATGTACACCGATAAACTCATCTTT	CALGELVLLGVNTMYTDKLIF
-	18	TRDV1	-	TRDJ1	TGTGCTCTTGGGCCCCCGAGGGGGGCCCCTCTTTACACCGATAAACTCATCTTT	CALGPPRGAPLYTDKLIF
-	24	TRDV1	TRDD3	TRDJ1	TGTGCTCTTGGGGGACCCCTCCTACTCCTTGGTGGGGGATACGACGGGTGGTACACCGATAAACTCATCTTT	CALGGPLLLLGGGYDGWYTDKLIF
-	16	TRDV1	-	TRDJ1	TGTGCTCTTGGGGAACTAGAGGTACAGGGCACCGATAAACTCATCTTT	CALGELEVQGTDKLIF
few	20	TRDV1	TRDD3	TRDJ1	TGTGCTCTTGGGGAACACCTATTCCGTACTGGGGGATATTACACCGATAAACTCATCTTT	CALGEHLFRTGGYYTDKLIF
few	21	TRDV1	-	TRDJ1	TGTGCTCTTGGGGAGGGCCTTCCTACGAGTTGGGGGATAATTTACACCGATAAACTCATCTTT	CALGEGLPTSWGIIYTDKLIF
few	20	TRDV1	TRDD3	TRDJ1	TGTGCTCTTGGGGACCCCATGCCTACTGGGGGATACGTGTACACCGATAAACTCATCTTT	CALGDPMPTGGYVYTDKLIF
-	20	TRDV1	-	TRDJ1	TGTGCTCTTGGGGACAGTATGCCTTCCTACCGTACTGGGGGGCCCTCTAAACTCATCTTT	CALGDSMPSYRTGGPSKLIF
few	19	TRDV1	-	TRDJ1	TGTGCTCTTGGGGAACTACGTCCACCTTACTGGGACTACACCGATAAACTCATCTTC	CALGELRPPYWDYTDKLIF